A selection of T cell receptor beta chains follows, all from one sample in a study of cytomegalovirus exposure and HLA in healthy donors. The protocol was immunoSEQ multiplex PCR, while the TCRdb copy is restricted to in-frame clones and leaves out a portion. The sample has about 69,000 clones, under 85% seen once. Sequences were obtained from PBMCs. These TCRs come from a woman in her sixties in good health and CMV-seropositive. CDR3s leave out the opening cysteine and the closing phenylalanine or tryptophan. Fields, in order: J gene, clone size, V gene, CDR3 protein. Clone size is shown for a subset of rows, as once, few, many or a class of expanded clone.

TRBJ2-1 - TRBV5-1 ASSLGGTGGGNEQF
TRBJ2-6 - TRBV11-3 ASTGQGNSGANVLT
TRBJ2-6 - TRBV5-6 ASSSTGFGANVLT
TRBJ2-3 - TRBV18 ASSLHHSTDTQY
TRBJ2-1 - TRBV5-1 ASSPLGLPNEQF
TRBJ1-4 - TRBV30 AWSRDTDGPKLF
TRBJ1-1 once TRBV27 ASSFSVNTEAF
TRBJ1-4 - TRBV7-9 ASTSRGGAPPEKLF
TRBJ2-5 - TRBV10-3 AISGLAGGRQETQY
TRBJ2-2 - TRBV29-1 SVGPGGGGELF
TRBJ1-1 - TRBV6-6 ASTQAHNTEAF
TRBJ1-2 - TRBV29-1 SVEGQNYGYT
TRBJ2-1 - TRBV5-5 ASSFSGAHNEQF
TRBJ1-4 - TRBV27 ASSPRVATGDEKLF
TRBJ1-4 - TRBV9 ASSVGGQGAGKLF
TRBJ2-3 - TRBV7-2 ASSFSGGDTDTQY
TRBJ2-1 - TRBV10-3 AISENYREGAIEQF
TRBJ1-2 - TRBV6-6 ASSQQGVYGYT
TRBJ2-5 - TRBV5-1 ASSLEVGGRGETQY
TRBJ2-1 - TRBV19 ASKSGGASEQF
TRBJ1-1 once TRBV5-4 ASSLDREYGTEAF
TRBJ2-7 - TRBV13 ASSLGVGTSGYEQY
TRBJ1-2 few TRBV6-1 ATTLRQGGGYT
TRBJ2-7 - TRBV7-6 ASSDGLAGGYEQY
TRBJ2-7 - TRBV4-1 ASSHWTTYEQY
TRBJ1-5 - TRBV4-2 ASSQVIGQPQH
TRBJ1-1 - TRBV6-4 ARGQGAEAF
TRBJ1-2 - TRBV2 ASTRQGNGYT
TRBJ1-5 - TRBV19 ASSIDFQGDQPQH
TRBJ1-1 large TRBV27 ASKLTGGLNTEAF
TRBJ2-1 - TRBV29-1 SVHFSYNEQF
TRBJ1-1 - TRBV5-4 ASSLGAGGNTEAF
TRBJ1-1 - TRBV15 ATSSPGDWNTEAF
TRBJ2-1 - TRBV15 ATSRDPRGEQF
TRBJ1-2 - TRBV19 ASSEYRGLSYGYT
TRBJ2-3 - TRBV4-1 ASSQEPGGRGSDTQY
TRBJ2-1 - TRBV6-1 ASTEGSGGVDEQF
TRBJ2-3 - TRBV5-1 ASSRGQRTTDTQY
- - TRBV30 AWSLGLAYQETQY
TRBJ1-6 - TRBV9 ASSSGQGSSYNSPLH
TRBJ2-1 - TRBV19 ASSIGTGRNEQF
TRBJ2-1 few TRBV27 ASSPTDNEQF
TRBJ1-2 - TRBV10-3 AITGDEGGYGYT
TRBJ2-1 - TRBV7-2 ASSLLSGRSEQF
TRBJ2-5 - TRBV6-1 ASSGRLAGQETQY
TRBJ1-1 - TRBV2 ASSFGGTEAF
TRBJ1-4 once TRBV5-8 ASSSGQRVVEKLF
TRBJ2-7 few TRBV4-1 ASSQDPPGGNTYEQY
TRBJ1-4 few TRBV27 ASSWAGTGGEKLF
TRBJ2-1 - TRBV30 AWERQGRQF
TRBJ2-3 - TRBV30 AWSVHGGGTDTQY